The subject of this entry is one T cell receptor beta chain. The target antigen is unknown. Clones were read by immunoSEQ multiplex PCR, and TCRdb kept only the in-frame ones, dropping some. The sample gives about 36,000 clones, around 95% of which show up once; around 0.67% is in the top ten. This specimen comes from a study of circulating and synovial CD4+ cells in juvenile arthritis. Study-wide results and caveats: Bulk blood CD4 samples held at least an order of magnitude more or fewer genomes than CPL. Some such blood samples were as oligoclonal as synovium. These blood cells shared more CDR3 sequences with synovium than bulk blood.

The CDR3 sequence is 16 residues long. Germline CDR1 SGHVS, CDR2 FQNEAQ. With 4 bases clipped from V and 2 bases from J, the junction kept 11 bases outside the gene matches. This chain links TRBV7-8 with TRBJ2-7; 7 bases fit TRBD2. Sample: CD4+ T cells from blood. The source is a human donor with juvenile idiopathic arthritis. The CDR3 nucleotides are TGTGCCAGCAGCTCAGCTAGCGGTACGGCCCCCTACGAGCAGTACTTC. Translation: CASSSASGTAPYEQYF.